The T cell receptor (beta chain) described here comes from a study of T cell responses to AZD1222 COVID-19 vaccine. TCRdb keeps only in-frame clones here, not all; method: immunoSEQ multiplex PCR. The sample gives over 110,000 clones, roughly 90% of which show up once; about 6% is in the top ten. Germline loops: CDR1 MRHNA, CDR2 SNTAGT. Losses at the gene ends were 2 bases for V and 4 bases for J; bases not matched to a gene: 4. There are 16 residues in the CDR3. This clone occurred a few times. The source was peripheral blood, collected on day 0 of AZD1222 vaccination. The genes are TRBV6-4 and TRBJ2-3; TRBD2 aligns across 12 bases. This TCR was sampled from an adult in good health. The CDR3 coding sequence is TGTGCCAGCAGTGACGCCCTAGCGGGAGGGCCAGATACGCAGTATTTT. This sequence encodes CASSDALAGGPDTQYF.